This TCR beta chain stems from a study of blood T cell repertoires in COVID-19. Donors were grouped by their self-reported clinical history. Resolution of symptoms, clearance, or two negative PCRs was present in recovered Cohort 3 donors. With 7 bases removed from V and 0 bases from J, the gap between germline ends came to 25 bases. Germline V gene sequence: CDR1 MDHEN, CDR2 SYDVKM. The CDR3 length is 19 residues. Only in-frame clones appear in the TCRdb table, and some are missing; sequencing was by immunoSEQ multiplex PCR. The repertoire holds around 430,000 clones, 85% to 90% seen once, with about 10% in the top ten.

The sequence came from a woman between 50 and 59 years old who had recovered from COVID-19. Specimen: PBMCs or T cells enriched from blood (not recorded which). This chain uses TRBV28 with TRBJ2-4; tentatively, D is TRBD2 (5 bases). The CDR3 reads CASTPGSLVGKLAKNIQYF. CDR3 nucleotide sequence: TGTGCCAGCACTCCTGGGTCACTAGTGGGGAAGCTAGCCAAAAACATTCAGTACTTC. Looking up the rest from reference TRBV28 and TRBJ2-4 gives the full variable domain: DVKVTQSSRYLVKRTGEKVFLECVQDMDHENMFWYRQDPGLGLRLIYFSYDVKMKEKGDIPEGYSVSREKKERFSLILESASTNQTSMYLCASTPGSLVGKLAKNIQYFGAGTRLSVL.